This TCR beta chain came from a study of blood T cells in healthy people across ages. Primers used in a second PCR of roughly 6 to 11 cycles were a sample-barcoded 5' primer and a J-beta primer mix. TCRdb analysed the 5' RACE reads with MiXCR anew, one entry per CDR3 protein. This table holds about 780,000 distinct CDR3 sequences, around half found once. This clonotype was picked up one time. What it binds is unknown. The CDR3 is made up of 16 amino acids. The ends lost 0 bases at V and 2 bases at J; junction bases unmatched: 8. The germline CDR1 and CDR2 sequences are GTSNPN and SVGIG (reference sequence). Around 9.5 milliliters of peripheral blood were drawn from each donor. The study, taken as a whole, reports: Age showed a roughly linear inverse relationship with TCR beta diversity per million T cells.

J is TRBJ2-3 and V is TRBV30, with 7 positions matching TRBD2. Sequencing was done on a sample of blood. This sequence was found in a man of 80 years or more in good health. CDR3 residues: CAWSVIAGGNTDTQYF. The CDR3 bases are TGTGCCTGGAGTGTGATAGCGGGCGGGAACACAGATACGCAGTATTTT. The whole variable domain, filled in from reference TRBV30 and TRBJ2-3, reads SQTIHQWPATLVQPVGSPLSLECTVEGTSNPNLYWYRQAAGRGLQLLFYSVGIGQISSEVPQNLSASRPQDRQFILSSKKLLLSDSGFYLCAWSVIAGGNTDTQYFGPGTRLTVL.